The clone carrying this TCR beta chain appeared a few times. This record comes from a study of blood T cell repertoires in COVID-19. Overall study: Nucleic acid was either cDNA or gDNA, and it came from T cells, B-cell-depleted T cells, or PBMCs.

This CDR3 region has 14 residues. From germline, CDR1 is LGHDT and CDR2 YNNKEL (reference sequence). After removal of 0 bases from V and 8 bases from J, the junction contained 2 bases not matched to a gene. Only in-frame clones appear in the TCRdb table, and some are missing; sequencing was by immunoSEQ multiplex PCR. The sample contains a few hundred thousand clones, around 90% of which appear only once. The gene calls are TRBV3-1 (or the pseudogene TRBV3-2) and TRBJ1-2; 11 nucleotides line up with TRBD1. Material: PBMCs or T cells enriched from blood (not recorded which). The origin of this receptor is a young man with acute COVID-19. Written as DNA, the CDR3 is TGTGCCAGCAGCCAAGAGGACAGGGGGCGAGGCTACACCTTC. Translation: CASSQEDRGRGYTF.